This entry features one T cell receptor beta chain sequence. No antigen is known for it. The V end lost 5 bases, the J end lost 4 bases, and 15 bases lay between the germline ends. The CDR3 extends over 15 amino acids. Germline V gives CDR1 SNHLY, CDR2 FYNNEI. The naive CD8 fraction comprised CD45RO-negative cells positively selected for CCR7 and excluded terminally differentiated effector memory CD45RA+ cells. Recent acute infections and vaccinations were absent in the healthy HIV-negative adult donors. The assay was run at deep level. The table came from immunoSEQ multiplex PCR; TCRdb's copy has only in-frame clones and leaves some out. The sample has millions of clones, about 93% seen once. This specimen comes from a study of shared clonotypes between healthy human individuals. Study-wide context: Every donor yielded three CD4 naive, three CD4 memory, two CD8 naive and one CD8 memory plate.

The study, taken as a whole, reports: Clonotype sharing across four donors was observed for around 5% of naive CD4 clonotypes.

This sequence was found in a man between 18 and 29 years old in good health. Some clones in this sample may be carry-over from other donors' samples. The chain links TRBV2 to TRBJ1-3; D unclear. The sequenced material came from naive CD8+ T cells from PBMCs. DNA of the CDR3: TGTGCCAGCAGTCCCGACGGCGGCGGAGGAAACACCATATATTTT. Its translation is CASSPDGGGGNTIYF. Complete variable domain (other parts from reference TRBV2 and TRBJ1-3): EPEVTQTPSHQVTQMGQEVILRCVPISNHLYFYWYRQILGQKVEFLVSFYNNEISEKSEIFDDQFSVERPDGSNFTLKIRSTKLEDSAMYFCASSPDGGGGNTIYFGEGSWLTVV.